These 25 T cell receptor beta chains share one sample of origin, sequenced in a study of T cells after yellow fever vaccination. TCRdb analysed the 5' RACE reads with MiXCR anew, one entry per CDR3 protein. This sample has about 320,000 distinct CDR3 sequences, with 3.5% to 4.5% found just once. The sequences come from PBMCs, collected 15 days after the yellow fever booster vaccination. Receptors were obtained from a man aged 18 to 30 who received the YFV17D yellow fever vaccine.

This clonotype was observed at least ten times. This rearrangement joins TRBV7-9 to TRBJ1-1; D uncertain. There are 13 residues in the CDR3. Germline CDR1 reads SEHNR; CDR2 reads FQNEAQ (reference sequence). V dropped 7 bases and J dropped 2 bases, with 11 bases sitting between them. The CDR3 DNA reads as TGTGCCAGCACCCCGACACTTAACACTGAAGCTTTCTTT. The encoded protein is CASTPTLNTEAFF.

This clonotype was recorded many times. This chain links TRBV6-4 with TRBJ1-1; 10 bases match TRBD1. The V gene end was trimmed by 5 bases and the J gene end by 0 bases; junction bases not matched to a gene: 3. The CDR3 sequence is 15 residues long. Germline-derived CDR1 and CDR2 are MRHNA and SNTAGT. CDR3 in DNA: TGTGCCAGCAGTCCGGGACAGGGGATGAACACTGAAGCTTTCTTT. Translated, it gives CASSPGQGMNTEAFF.

V gene TRBV4-1 combines with J gene TRBJ1-4, with TRBD1 identical over 9 bases. The junction had 8 bases not matched to a gene; V was cut back by 1 base and J by 8 bases. The CDR3 spans 16 residues. From germline, CDR1 is MGHRA and CDR2 YSYEKL. The CDR3 here is CASSQGQTGGGEKLFF. Here the CDR3 DNA reads TGCGCCAGCAGCCAAGGACAGACAGGGGGTGGGGAAAAACTGTTTTTT.

V is TRBV6-2 or TRBV6-3 and J is TRBJ2-6, with D possibly TRBD1 on 5 matching bases. The germline V gene encodes CDR1 MNHEY and CDR2 SVGEGT. V was clipped by 2 bases and J by 0 bases, with 14 bases between them. The CDR3 spans 18 residues. The DNA for the CDR3 is TGTGCCAGCAGTTACGACACAGGTTTGAGCTCTGGGGCCAACGTCCTGACTTTC. Translated, it gives CASSYDTGLSSGANVLTF.

This clonotype came up many times. The chain carries TRBV11-2 and TRBJ2-5, with 7 bases lining up with TRBD1. The CDR3 is made up of 15 amino acids. The J segment lost 5 bases and the V segment lost 5 bases, leaving 11 bases of the junction unmatched. CDR1 SGHAT and CDR2 FQNNGV come from the germline V gene. The CDR3 coding sequence is TGTGCCAGCAGCCCCCCGACAGGGAGTGGGGAGACCCAGTACTTC. It encodes CASSPPTGSGETQYF. Full variable domain (remainder filled in from reference TRBV11-2 and TRBJ2-5): EAGVAQSPRYKIIEKRQSVAFWCNPISGHATLYWYQQILGQGPKLLIQFQNNGVVDDSQLPKDRFSAERLKGVDSTLKIQPAKLEDSAVYLCASSPPTGSGETQYFGPGTRLLVL.

In this sample, this clonotype turned up many times. V and J are TRBV6-5 and TRBJ2-7; TRBD2 matches at 9 bases. Germline assignment: CDR1 MNHEY and CDR2 SVGAGI. The CDR3 runs to 14 residues. The V and J ends lost 5 bases and 2 bases, in that order; junction bases with no gene match: 4. The CDR3 region is CASSGLARTYEQYF. The CDR3 region has the DNA TGTGCCAGCAGTGGACTAGCGAGGACCTACGAGCAGTACTTC.

This clonotype came up many times. The chain employs TRBV7-9 and TRBJ1-6; D is uncertain. This CDR3 contains 13 residues. Between the trimmed V and J ends, which lost 4 bases and 6 bases, there was a span of 7 bases. The germline V gene encodes CDR1 SEHNR and CDR2 FQNEAQ (reference sequence). CDR3 DNA: TGTGCCAGCAGCTGGGGTTCTAATTCACCCCTCCACTTT. Translated, it gives CASSWGSNSPLHF.

The chain employs TRBV18 and TRBJ2-5; D unresolved. Germline V CDR1 and CDR2: KGHSH, LQKENI. V lost 2 bases, J lost 1 base, and 8 bases lay in between. The CDR3 loop spans 14 amino acids. The CDR3 bases are TGTGCCAGCTCACCAGGCGCCACCCAAGAGACCCAGTACTTC. Translating it yields CASSPGATQETQYF.

There are a few counts of this clonotype. The J gene is TRBJ1-5, the V gene TRBV12-3 or TRBV12-4; 8 bases match TRBD1. Trimming cost V 6 bases and J 2 bases; bases outside gene matches: 6. CDR3 length: 15 residues. CDR3 residues: CASRGGQAGNQPQHF. The CDR3 nucleotides are TGTGCCAGCAGGGGGGGACAGGCGGGCAATCAGCCCCAGCATTTT.

This clonotype was observed many times. V usage is TRBV10-3 and J usage is TRBJ2-7; a weak D match, TRBD1 (6 bases). Trimming took 3 bases from V and 3 from J, leaving 12 bases between them. The CDR3 loop spans 14 amino acids. CDR1 is ENHRY, CDR2 SYGVKD, per germline. The CDR3 spells CAISERDNRYEQYF. The CDR3 DNA follows: TGTGCCATCAGTGAACGGGACAACCGCTACGAGCAGTACTTC.

This clonotype was seen at least ten times. The chain links TRBV27 to TRBJ2-7; D call uncertain. Germline CDR1 reads MNHEY; CDR2 reads SMNVEV (reference sequence). This CDR3 has 12 amino acids. V was trimmed by 6 bases and J by 0 bases, leaving 6 bases between them. The CDR3 DNA follows: TGTGCCAGCAGGAAGAGCTCCTACGAGCAGTACTTC. Its protein is CASRKSSYEQYF.

This clonotype showed up just a few times. The chain employs TRBV7-6 and TRBJ2-5; D is ambiguous. This CDR3 is 14 amino acids long. Looked up from germline, CDR1 is SGHVS and CDR2 is FNYEAQ. V lost 10 bases and J 1 base, leaving 16 bases between the germline ends. The CDR3 nucleotides read TGTGCCACCCAACCCAGACAAACCCAAGAGACCCAGTACTTC. Protein product: CATQPRQTQETQYF.

The V call is TRBV7-2, the J call TRBJ1-5; no clear D. The CDR3 is 13 amino acids. Germline V gives CDR1 SGHTA, CDR2 FQGNSA. V lost 5 bases and J lost 5, with 10 bases in between. The CDR3 is CASSARPDQPQHF. Written as DNA, the CDR3 is TGTGCCAGCAGCGCTCGACCCGATCAGCCCCAGCATTTT.

This chain uses TRBV4-1 with TRBJ2-1, with 9 bases aligning to TRBD2. The CDR3 consists of 16 residues. The germline gives CDR1 MGHRA, CDR2 YSYEKL. V lost 2 bases to trimming and J lost 7 bases; unmatched junction nucleotides: 9. CDR3 in DNA: TGCGCCAGCAGCCAAACGAGTGGGCTAGCGGGGAATGAGCAGTTCTTC. Translation gives CASSQTSGLAGNEQFF.

This clonotype was found a few times. The chain uses TRBV4-1 and TRBJ1-6, with D tentatively TRBD1 (6 bases). Trimming stripped 0 bases from V and 7 bases from J, with 25 bases between. The CDR3 runs to 20 residues. Germline loops: CDR1 MGHRA, CDR2 YSYEKL. The CDR3 sequence: CASSQDRTAQIEIRNSPLHF. CDR3 nucleotide sequence: TGCGCCAGCAGCCAAGATCGGACAGCTCAAATAGAGATTCGGAATTCACCCCTCCACTTT.

This rearrangement joins TRBV5-1 to TRBJ1-1; perhaps TRBD1 as D (5 bases). This CDR3 contains 14 residues. The germline V gene has CDR1 SGHRS and CDR2 YFSETQ. V shed 2 bases and J shed 2 bases, with 10 bases lying between them. CDR3 sequence reads: CASSFSGPNTEAFF. CDR3 bases: TGCGCCAGCAGCTTCTCGGGGCCTAACACTGAAGCTTTCTTT.

This clonotype was picked up a small number of times. V gene TRBV4-1 combines with J gene TRBJ2-5; a possible D gene is TRBD2 (5 bases). The CDR3 is 17 residues long. CDR1 MGHRA and CDR2 YSYEKL come from the germline V gene. The V gene lost 0 bases and the J gene lost 2 bases, with 16 bases spanning the gap. The CDR3 DNA follows: TGCGCCAGCAGCCAAGATCCAGGTTGGCGGGCTCAAGAGACCCAGTACTTC. Encoded protein: CASSQDPGWRAQETQYF.

This clonotype was recorded many times. This chain connects TRBV20-1 to TRBJ2-1, with D tentatively TRBD2 (5 bases). The CDR3 runs to 16 residues. Looked up from germline, CDR1 is DFQATT and CDR2 is SNEGSKA (reference sequence). The V end was cut by 3 bases, the J end by 4 bases, with 19 bases between. The DNA of the CDR3 is TGCAGTGCTAGCACCCCGGGGAGCGGTAATTACAATGAGCAGTTCTTC. Translating gives CSASTPGSGNYNEQFF.

This clonotype was seen many times. CDR3 DNA: TGTGCCAGCAGCACGGGACAGGGGGTGATATACGAGCAGTACTTC. This gives the protein CASSTGQGVIYEQYF. The rearrangement links TRBV7-9 to TRBJ2-7; 11 bases map to TRBD1. Germline assignment: CDR1 SEHNR and CDR2 FQNEAQ (reference sequence). The CDR3 runs 15 residues. J gave up 4 bases and V 5 bases, and 7 bases lay outside the gene matches.

CDR3 in amino acids: CASSDRQKNNEQFF. As DNA, the CDR3 is TGTGCCAGCAGTGACAGACAGAAAAACAATGAGCAGTTCTTC. J is TRBJ2-1 and V is TRBV25-1, with D tentatively TRBD1 (5 bases). CDR3 length: 14 residues. Germline loops: CDR1 MGHDK, CDR2 SYGVNS. V was trimmed by 3 bases and J by 5 bases, leaving 11 bases between them.

This clonotype occurred a few times. This chain joins TRBV5-1 and TRBJ1-5; TRBD1 matches 9 bases. This CDR3 comprises 15 residues. The trim removed 4 bases at V and 6 bases at J, leaving 8 bases unmatched. Per the germline V gene, CDR1 is SGHRS and CDR2 is YFSETQ. The CDR3 DNA reads TGCGCCAGCAGCGCCGGGACAGGGTCTAGTCAGCCCCAGCATTTT. Translation gives CASSAGTGSSQPQHF.

This clonotype has ten or more counts. This sequence joins TRBV7-8 and TRBJ2-1; D not certain. CDR3 length: 16 residues. From germline, CDR1 is SGHVS and CDR2 FQNEAQ. V was cut by 0 bases and J by 7 bases, with 16 bases left in between. CDR3 region: CASSLAMEVYRNEQFF. The CDR3 DNA follows: TGTGCCAGCAGCTTAGCGATGGAAGTCTATAGGAATGAGCAGTTCTTC.

This clonotype has only a few counts. The chain employs TRBV5-6 and TRBJ2-6; no clear D. The V and J ends lost 0 bases and 0 bases respectively, with 4 bases between them. CDR3 length equals 15 residues. The germline V gene encodes CDR1 SGHDT and CDR2 YYEEEE. CDR3: CASSLVASGANVLTF. The DNA for the CDR3 is TGTGCCAGCAGCTTGGTCGCCTCTGGGGCCAACGTCCTGACTTTC.

The chain recombines TRBV4-1 with TRBJ2-2; TRBD1 is a possible D gene (5 bases). V lost 5 bases, J lost 3 bases, and 13 bases lay in between. CDR1 and CDR2 from the germline V gene are MGHRA and YSYEKL. The CDR3 sequence is 15 residues long. DNA for the CDR3: TGCGCCAGCAGCAATGGGGCGGATGACACCGGGGAGCTGTTTTTT. It specifies CASSNGADDTGELFF.

This chain connects TRBV6-2 or TRBV6-3 to TRBJ2-7, with no clear D. This CDR3 spans 17 amino acids. V was trimmed by 2 bases and J by 1 base, leaving 18 bases between them. Germline loops: CDR1 MNHEY, CDR2 SVGEGT. The CDR3 protein is CASSYRPIFTESYEQYV. The CDR3 nucleotides read TGTGCCAGCAGTTACCGACCCATCTTCACAGAGTCCTACGAGCAGTACGTC.